This TCR beta chain derives from a study of CD8 T cells in Susac syndrome. Sequencing of TCR beta was undertaken in CD8+ and CD4+ T cells derived from blood. An input of about 0.45 to 1 ug of RNA was subjected to reverse transcription using random hexamers. Amplification of the TCR beta CDR3 was carried out by immunoSEQ multiplex PCR, which spanned a total of 54 Vbeta and 13 Jbeta segments. TCRdb re-analysed the immunoSEQ multiplex PCR reads in MiXCR, keeping a single row per CDR3 protein. The sample consists of around 280,000 distinct CDR3 sequences, 90% to 95% of them appearing once. With respect to this clonotype: Its antigen remains unidentified.

Study-wide findings and caveats: The study's TCR sequencing and HLA analysis drew on a certain number of individuals. That number was acknowledged as relatively small.

CDR1 SGHTA and CDR2 FQGTGA come from the germline V gene. V lost 1 base to trimming and J lost 9 bases; unmatched junction nucleotides: 9. This CDR3 is built from 16 residues. This sequence originates from a human donor with multiple sclerosis. V and J are TRBV7-3 and TRBJ1-6, with 7 bases that match TRBD1. Sequenced material: CD4+ T cells from PBMCs. The CDR3 reads CASSLNPTGAGSPLHF. The CDR3 nucleotides read TGTGCCAGCAGCTTAAACCCTACAGGGGCCGGTTCACCCCTCCACTTT.